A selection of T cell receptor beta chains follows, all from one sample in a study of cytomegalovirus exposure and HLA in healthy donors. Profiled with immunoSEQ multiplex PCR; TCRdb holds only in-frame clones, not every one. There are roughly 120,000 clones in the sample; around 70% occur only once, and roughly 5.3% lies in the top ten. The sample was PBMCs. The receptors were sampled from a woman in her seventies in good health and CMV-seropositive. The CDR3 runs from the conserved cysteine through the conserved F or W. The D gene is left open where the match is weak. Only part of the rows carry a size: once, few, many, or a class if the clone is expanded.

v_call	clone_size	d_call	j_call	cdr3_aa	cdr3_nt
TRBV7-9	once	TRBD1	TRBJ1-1	CASSLGGRGLNTEAFF	TGTGCCAGCAGCTTAGGTGGCAGGGGGCTAAACACTGAAGCTTTCTTT
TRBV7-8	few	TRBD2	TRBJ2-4	CASSLRRSGRGGRNIQYF	TGTGCCAGCAGCTTACGCCGAAGCGGGCGGGGGGGACGGAACATTCAGTACTTC
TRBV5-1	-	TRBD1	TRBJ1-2	CASSAGTETFNYGYTF	TGCGCCAGCAGCGCCGGGACAGAGACCTTTAACTATGGCTACACCTTC
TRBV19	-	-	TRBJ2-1	CASTLTWDQGPYNEQFF	TGTGCCAGTACCCTTACATGGGATCAGGGTCCCTACAATGAGCAGTTCTTC
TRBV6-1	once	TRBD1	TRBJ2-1	CASSRSGQPYNEQFF	TGTGCCAGCAGTCGTTCGGGACAGCCTTACAATGAGCAGTTCTTC
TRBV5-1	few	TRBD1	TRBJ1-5	CASIWGGQGRIFSNQPQHF	TGCGCCAGCATCTGGGGGGGACAGGGCCGAATTTTTAGCAATCAGCCCCAGCATTTT
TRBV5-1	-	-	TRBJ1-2	CASSLEGDIYGYTF	TGCGCCAGCAGCTTGGAGGGGGATATCTATGGCTACACCTTC
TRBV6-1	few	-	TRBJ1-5	CASSEIEYSNQPQHF	TGTGCCAGCAGTGAAATAGAGTATAGCAATCAGCCCCAGCATTTT
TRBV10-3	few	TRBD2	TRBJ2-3	CAISAGLAGGTDTQYF	TGTGCCATCAGCGCAGGACTAGCGGGGGGCACAGATACGCAGTATTTT
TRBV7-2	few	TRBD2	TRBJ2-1	CASSLRLAGGDEQFF	TGTGCCAGCAGCTTAAGGCTAGCGGGGGGCGATGAGCAGTTCTTC
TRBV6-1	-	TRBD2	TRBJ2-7	CASSALSGGTYEQYF	TGTGCCAGCAGCGCCTTGAGCGGGGGTACCTACGAGCAGTACTTC
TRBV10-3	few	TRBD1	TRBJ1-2	CAGTGGAGGYTF	TGTGCCGGAACAGGGGGCGCAGGTGGCTACACCTTC
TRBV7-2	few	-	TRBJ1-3	CASVGRGTSGNTIYF	TGTGCCAGCGTCGGGAGAGGGACCTCTGGAAACACCATATATTTT
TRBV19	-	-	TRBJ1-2	CATSPTRLEGGTF	TGTGCCACTTCTCCCACCCGACTGGAAGGGGGCACCTTC
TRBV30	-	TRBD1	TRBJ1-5	CAWSVQGTRQPQHF	TGTGCCTGGAGCGTACAGGGGACGCGTCAGCCCCAGCATTTT
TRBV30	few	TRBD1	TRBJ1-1	CACSGQGNTEAFF	TGTGCCTGCTCGGGACAGGGGAACACTGAAGCTTTCTTT
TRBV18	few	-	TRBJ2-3	CASSPADTQYF	TGTGCCAGCTCCCCTGCAGATACGCAGTATTTT
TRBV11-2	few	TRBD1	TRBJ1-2	CASSLDRGEPTYNYGYTF	TGTGCCAGCAGCTTAGACAGGGGGGAACCGACCTATAACTATGGCTACACCTTC